This T cell receptor (beta chain) is drawn from a study of esophageal squamous cell carcinoma under preoperative chemotherapy. TCRdb reanalysed the PCR reads using MiXCR and keeps one entry per CDR3 protein. The sample has about 30,000 distinct CDR3 sequences; under 60% are singletons. This clonotype was recorded many times. Time point defined: before preoperative PTX-NDP chemotherapy. Preoperative chemotherapy with paclitaxel-nedaplatin was given to patients before surgery. The V gene lost 5 bases and the J gene lost 1 base, with 14 bases spanning the gap. Per germline, CDR1 SGHTA and CDR2 FQGNSA. The CDR3 runs 15 residues.

This chain joins TRBV7-2 and TRBJ2-5; no clear D gene. This receptor was identified in a human donor with esophageal squamous cell carcinoma. The donor label of this sample is uncertain. Sampling was carried out from a patient given preoperative chemotherapy. The CDR3 nucleotides are TGTGCCAGCAGCCCGATACGGACCCCCCAAGAGACCCAGTACTTC. It translates to CASSPIRTPQETQYF. Full variable domain (outside the CDR3, taken from reference TRBV7-2 and TRBJ2-5): GAGVSQSPSNKVTEKGKDVELRCDPISGHTALYWYRQSLGQGLEFLIYFQGNSAPDKSGLPSDRFSAERTGGSVSTLTIQRTQQEDSAVYLCASSPIRTPQETQYFGPGTRLLVL.